Below, 4 T cell receptor beta chains from the same sample are listed, as sequenced in a study of cytomegalovirus exposure and HLA in healthy donors. 13 Jbeta primers and 60 Vbeta primers were used for the PCR. Profiled with immunoSEQ multiplex PCR; TCRdb holds only in-frame clones, not every one. The table lists tens of thousands of clones, approximately 72% of them singletons. Sequenced: PBMCs. These receptor sequences come from a woman in her 50s in good health and CMV-seronegative.

The chain combines TRBV6-1 with TRBJ2-5, with TRBD2 identical over 7 bases. The V segment lost 10 bases and the J segment 5 bases; nucleotides outside the gene matches: 10. Germline loops: CDR1 MNHNS, CDR2 SASEGT. CDR3 length: 13 residues. CDR3 in amino acids: CATKFSGRETQYF. CDR3 in DNA: TGTGCCACCAAGTTCTCCGGGAGGGAGACCCAGTACTTC.

The V call is TRBV11-3, the J call TRBJ2-1, with a tentative D call TRBD2 (5 bases). The CDR3 totals 14 residues. Germline V CDR1 and CDR2: SGHNT, YENEEA. Trimming took 0 bases from V and 7 from J, leaving 10 bases between them. The CDR3 DNA reads TGTGCCAGCAGCTTAGATCTTAGCGCGAATGAGCAGTTCTTC. Translating it yields CASSLDLSANEQFF. Full variable domain (missing parts from reference TRBV11-3 and TRBJ2-1): EAGVVQSPRYKIIEKKQPVAFWCNPISGHNTLYWYLQNLGQGPELLIRYENEEAVDDSQLPKDRFSAERLKGVDSTLKIQPAELGDSAVYLCASSLDLSANEQFFGPGTRLTVL.

CDR3 bases: TGTGCCTGGGGGGGCGGAGGCGGATACTCTGGAAACACCATATATTTT. It encodes CAWGGGGGYSGNTIYF. The J gene is TRBJ1-3, the V gene TRBV30; possible D gene TRBD1, 6 bases. This CDR3 has 16 residues. V lost 5 bases and J lost 0, with 17 bases in between. CDR1 GTSNPN and CDR2 SVGIG come from the germline V gene (reference sequence).

The chain couples TRBV18 to TRBJ1-1, with D possibly matching TRBD1 (6 bases). The CDR3 covers 13 residues. Trimming left V 6 bases short and J 1 base short, with 9 bases between. Germline CDR1 is KGHSH and CDR2 is LQKENI. The CDR3 region is CASSPRGNTEAFF. The CDR3 region has the DNA TGTGCCAGCTCCCCCAGGGGGAACACTGAAGCTTTCTTT.